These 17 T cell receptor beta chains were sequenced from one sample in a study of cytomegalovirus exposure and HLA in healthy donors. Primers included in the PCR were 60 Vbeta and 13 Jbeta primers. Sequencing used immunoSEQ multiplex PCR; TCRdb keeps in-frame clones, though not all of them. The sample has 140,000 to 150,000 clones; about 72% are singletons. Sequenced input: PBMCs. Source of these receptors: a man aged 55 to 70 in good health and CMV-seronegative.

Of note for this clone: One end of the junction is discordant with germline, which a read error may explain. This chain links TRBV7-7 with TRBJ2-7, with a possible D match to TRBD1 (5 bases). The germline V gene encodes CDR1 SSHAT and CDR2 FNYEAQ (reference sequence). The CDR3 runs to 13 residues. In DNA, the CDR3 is TGTGCTAGCAGCTTGGGGCCAGAGAACGAGCAGTACTTC. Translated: CASSLGPENEQYF.

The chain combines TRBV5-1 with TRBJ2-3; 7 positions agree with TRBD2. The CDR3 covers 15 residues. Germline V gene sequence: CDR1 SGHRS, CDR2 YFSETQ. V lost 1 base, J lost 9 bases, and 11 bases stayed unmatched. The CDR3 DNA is TGCGCCAGCAGCTTGCTCCAATCGGGAGGTAGCACGCAGTATTTT. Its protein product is CASSLLQSGGSTQYF.

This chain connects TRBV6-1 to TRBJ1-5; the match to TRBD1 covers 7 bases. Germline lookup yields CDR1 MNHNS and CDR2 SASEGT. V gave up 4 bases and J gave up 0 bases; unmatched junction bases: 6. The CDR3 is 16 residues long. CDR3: CASSVETGISNQPQHF. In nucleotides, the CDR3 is TGTGCCAGCAGTGTAGAGACAGGGATTAGCAATCAGCCCCAGCATTTT.

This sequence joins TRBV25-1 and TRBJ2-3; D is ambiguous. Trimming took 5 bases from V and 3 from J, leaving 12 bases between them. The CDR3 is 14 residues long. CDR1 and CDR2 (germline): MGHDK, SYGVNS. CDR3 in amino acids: CASSPQFQTDTQYF. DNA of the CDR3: TGTGCCAGCAGTCCACAGTTCCAAACAGATACGCAGTATTTT.

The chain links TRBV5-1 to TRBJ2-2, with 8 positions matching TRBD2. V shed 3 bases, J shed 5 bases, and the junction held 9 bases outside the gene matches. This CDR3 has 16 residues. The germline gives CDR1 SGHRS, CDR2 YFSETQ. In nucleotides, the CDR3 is TGCGCCAGCAGCTCCCTGGCGGGGGGCCAGACCGGGGAGCTGTTTTTT. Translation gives CASSSLAGGQTGELFF.

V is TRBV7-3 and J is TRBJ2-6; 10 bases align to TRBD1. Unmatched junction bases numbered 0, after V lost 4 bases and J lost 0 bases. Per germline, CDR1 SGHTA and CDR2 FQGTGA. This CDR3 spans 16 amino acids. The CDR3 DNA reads TGTGCCAGCAGCTGGACAGGGGGCTCTGGGGCCAACGTCCTGACTTTC. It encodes CASSWTGGSGANVLTF.

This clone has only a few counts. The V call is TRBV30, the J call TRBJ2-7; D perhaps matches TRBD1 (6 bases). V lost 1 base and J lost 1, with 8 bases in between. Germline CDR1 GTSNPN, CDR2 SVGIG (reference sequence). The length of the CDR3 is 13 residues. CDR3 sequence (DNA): TGTGCCTGGAGTGGCAGGGGTTCCTACGAGCAGTACTTC. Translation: CAWSGRGSYEQYF.

The chain's CDR3 is CASTGVENTEAFF. The CDR3 DNA reads as TGTGCCTCTACAGGGGTGGAGAACACTGAAGCTTTCTTT. V usage is TRBV10-3 and J usage is TRBJ1-1; 7 bases map to TRBD1. Germline V gives CDR1 ENHRY, CDR2 SYGVKD. Trimming at V came to 11 bases and at J to 1 base, leaving 7 bases not matched to a gene. CDR3 length: 13 residues.

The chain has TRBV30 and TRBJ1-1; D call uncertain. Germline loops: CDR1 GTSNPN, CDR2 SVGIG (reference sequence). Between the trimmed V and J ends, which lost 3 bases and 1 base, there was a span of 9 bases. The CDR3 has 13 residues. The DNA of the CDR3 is TGTGCCTGGAGCCCCAGTCGGAACACTGAAGCTTTCTTT. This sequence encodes CAWSPSRNTEAFF.

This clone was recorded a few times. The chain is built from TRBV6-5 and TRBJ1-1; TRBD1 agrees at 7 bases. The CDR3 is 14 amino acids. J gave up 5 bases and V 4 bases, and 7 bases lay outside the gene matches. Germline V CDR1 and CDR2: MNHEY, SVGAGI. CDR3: CASSSQGGETEAFF. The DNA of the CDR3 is TGTGCCAGCAGTTCTCAAGGGGGCGAAACTGAAGCTTTCTTT.

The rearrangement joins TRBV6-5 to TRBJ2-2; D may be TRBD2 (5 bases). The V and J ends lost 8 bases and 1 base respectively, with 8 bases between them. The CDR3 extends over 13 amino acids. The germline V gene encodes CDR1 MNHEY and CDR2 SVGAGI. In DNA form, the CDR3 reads TGTGCCAGCTGGAGCGGGAACACCGGGGAGCTGTTTTTT. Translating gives CASWSGNTGELFF.

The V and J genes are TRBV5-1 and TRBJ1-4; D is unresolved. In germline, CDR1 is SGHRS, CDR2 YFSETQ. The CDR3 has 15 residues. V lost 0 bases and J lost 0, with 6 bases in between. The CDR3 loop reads CASSLAGTTNEKLFF. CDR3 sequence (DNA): TGCGCCAGCAGCTTGGCGGGGACAACTAATGAAAAACTGTTTTTT.

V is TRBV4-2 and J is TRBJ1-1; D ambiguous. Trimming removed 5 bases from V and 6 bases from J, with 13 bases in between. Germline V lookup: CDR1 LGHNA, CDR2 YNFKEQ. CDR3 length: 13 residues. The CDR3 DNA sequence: TGTGCCAGCAGCGCCGCGGGGAAGGCTGAAGCTTTCTTT. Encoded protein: CASSAAGKAEAFF.

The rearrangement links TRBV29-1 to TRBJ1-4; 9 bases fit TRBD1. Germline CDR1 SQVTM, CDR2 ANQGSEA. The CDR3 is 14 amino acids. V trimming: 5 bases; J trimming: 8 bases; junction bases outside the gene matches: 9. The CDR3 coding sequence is TGCAGCGTTTCAACAGGGGGCGCTCGGGAAAAACTGTTTTTT. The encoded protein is CSVSTGGAREKLFF.

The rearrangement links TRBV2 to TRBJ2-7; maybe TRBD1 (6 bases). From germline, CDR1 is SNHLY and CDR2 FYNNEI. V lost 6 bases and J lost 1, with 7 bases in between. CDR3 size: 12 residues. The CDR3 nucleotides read TGTGCCAGCAGACAGGGTTCCTACGAGCAGTACTTC. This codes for CASRQGSYEQYF.

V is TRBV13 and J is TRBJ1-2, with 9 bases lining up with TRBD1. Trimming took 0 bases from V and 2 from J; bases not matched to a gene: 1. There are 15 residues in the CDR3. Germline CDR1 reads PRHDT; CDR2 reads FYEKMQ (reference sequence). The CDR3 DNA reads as TGTGCCAGCAGCTTAGGGGACAGGGGAAACTATGGCTACACCTTC. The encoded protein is CASSLGDRGNYGYTF.

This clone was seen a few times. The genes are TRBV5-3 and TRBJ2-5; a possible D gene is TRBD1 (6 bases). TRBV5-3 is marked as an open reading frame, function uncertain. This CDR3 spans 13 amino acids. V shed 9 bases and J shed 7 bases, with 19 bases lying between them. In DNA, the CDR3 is TGTGCCATCAGGGGTGGCCGGCCCGGGACCCAGTACTTC. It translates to CAIRGGRPGTQYF.